This entry lists 16 T cell receptor beta chains sequenced from one sample in a study of T cell responses to AZD1222 COVID-19 vaccine (dated by TCRdb to about 2021). According to the study, the label for this sample's time point signals: baseline before first vaccination. Reading the label with the study, this specimen's treatment or condition is: meningococcal conjugate vaccine given as trial control. Preparation of the library involved the immunoSEQ multiplex PCR assay. The immuneACCESS repertoire file appears here via TCRdb, limited to in-frame rearrangements. These files lack a portion of the clones; in checked studies, under half of the deficit traces to unresolved V genes, and the cause of the others is not known. For this sample the table gives over 150,000 clones, of which around 85% were detected only once. The top ten clonotypes cover 5.5% of the sample. Sequencing used peripheral blood, obtained on day 0 of MenACWY control vaccination. All receptors come from an adult in good health.

The CDR3 here is CASRLGQGHNSPLHF. For the CDR3, the DNA is TGTGCCAGCAGACTAGGACAGGGGCATAATTCACCCCTCCACTTT. J is TRBJ1-6 and V is TRBV6-5; 9 bases agree with TRBD1. The germline V gene has CDR1 MNHEY and CDR2 SVGAGI. The ends lost 6 bases at V and 5 bases at J; junction bases unmatched: 5. The CDR3 totals 15 residues.

The chain carries TRBV2 and TRBJ1-1, with 7 nucleotides matching TRBD1. V shed 0 bases and J 0 bases; nucleotides not matched to a gene: 7. Germline V CDR1 and CDR2: SNHLY, FYNNEI. The CDR3 consists of 17 residues. CDR3 in DNA: TGTGCCAGCAGTGAAGCGCTTCTGGGACAGATGAACACTGAAGCTTTCTTT. Amino acid sequence: CASSEALLGQMNTEAFF. The whole variable domain, filled in from reference TRBV2 and TRBJ1-1, reads EPEVTQTPSHQVTQMGQEVILRCVPISNHLYFYWYRQILGQKVEFLVSFYNNEISEKSEIFDDQFSVERPDGSNFTLKIRSTKLEDSAMYFCASSEALLGQMNTEAFFGQGTRLTVV.

The chain links TRBV3-1 (or the pseudogene TRBV3-2) to TRBJ2-1, with a tentative D call TRBD2 (5 bases). Germline loops: CDR1 LGHDT, CDR2 YNNKEL (reference sequence). V dropped 4 bases and J dropped 6 bases, with 13 bases sitting between them. This CDR3 spans 14 amino acids. CDR3 DNA sequence: TGTGCCAGCAGCCTTCAGACTAACCCCAATGAGCAGTTCTTC. Its translation: CASSLQTNPNEQFF.

Only one count was recorded for this clone. CDR3 DNA sequence: TGTGCCAGCAGCTTCCGGGACAGGGAAGAAAAACTGTTTTTT. Translation gives CASSFRDREEKLFF. The gene calls are TRBV7-9 and TRBJ1-4, with 9 bases matching TRBD1. V lost 3 bases and J lost 8; bases outside the gene matches: 4. This CDR3 contains 14 residues. Germline CDR1 SEHNR, CDR2 FQNEAQ (reference sequence).

J is TRBJ2-7 and V is TRBV3-1 (or the pseudogene TRBV3-2), with D hard to call. There are 12 residues in the CDR3. CDR1 is LGHDT, CDR2 YNNKEL, per germline (reference sequence). Trimming removed 1 base at V and 2 bases at J, with 3 bases between. CDR3 sequence: CASSQGAYEQYF. The CDR3 nucleotides read TGTGCCAGCAGCCAAGGGGCCTACGAGCAGTACTTC.

The rearrangement joins TRBV5-1 to TRBJ2-2, with 7 nucleotides matching TRBD2. The germline CDR1 and CDR2 sequences are SGHRS and YFSETQ. The CDR3 sequence is 14 residues long. Trimming took 4 bases from V and 9 from J; bases not matched to a gene: 9. This CDR3 reads CASSPPREGWELFF. The CDR3, as DNA: TGCGCCAGCAGCCCCCCGAGGGAGGGTTGGGAGCTGTTTTTT.

The V call is TRBV3-1 (or the pseudogene TRBV3-2), the J call TRBJ1-1; D ambiguous. The germline V and J ends were trimmed by 6 bases and 1 base, with 9 bases remaining between them. Germline V gene lookup returns CDR1 LGHDT and CDR2 YNNKEL (reference sequence). The CDR3 sequence is 13 residues long. CDR3 amino acids: CASSPHPNTEAFF. The CDR3 nucleotides read TGTGCCAGCAGTCCCCATCCGAACACTGAAGCTTTCTTT.

The chain has TRBV9 and TRBJ2-1, with 7 bases matching TRBD2. Germline CDR1 is SGDLS and CDR2 is YYNGEE. J was trimmed by 10 bases and V by 3 bases; bases with no gene match: 7. CDR3 length: 13 residues. CDR3 loop: CASSEGLPTEQFF. CDR3 DNA sequence: TGTGCCAGCAGCGAGGGACTACCCACGGAGCAGTTCTTC. Using reference TRBV9 and TRBJ2-1 for the parts outside the CDR3, the full variable domain is DSGVTQTPKHLITATGQRVTLRCSPRSGDLSVYWYQQSLDQGLQFLIQYYNGEERAKGNILERFSAQQFPDLHSELNLSSLELGDSALYFCASSEGLPTEQFFGPGTRLTVL.

The V call is TRBV7-9, the J call TRBJ1-2; no reliable D call. Germline assignment: CDR1 SEHNR and CDR2 FQNEAQ (reference sequence). V lost 5 bases and J 3 bases, leaving 13 bases between the germline ends. CDR3 length: 14 amino acids. The CDR3 is CASSDVETYYGYTF. CDR3 DNA sequence: TGTGCCAGCAGCGATGTGGAGACTTACTATGGCTACACCTTC.

The rearrangement joins TRBV2 to TRBJ2-7; 7 nucleotides align to TRBD2. The V gene's germline CDR1 is SNHLY and CDR2 FYNNEI. This CDR3 spans 14 amino acids. With 4 bases clipped from V and 4 bases from J, the junction kept 7 bases outside the gene matches. DNA of the CDR3: TGTGCCAGCAGTGCGGGCGGGAGATCGTACGAGCAGTACTTC. Amino acids: CASSAGGRSYEQYF.

V usage is TRBV6-5 and J usage is TRBJ2-1, with TRBD1 matching over 7 bases. Germline V gives CDR1 MNHEY, CDR2 SVGAGI. The CDR3 extends over 14 amino acids. The ends lost 6 bases at V and 5 bases at J; junction bases unmatched: 7. The CDR3 protein is CASSPSGQDNEQFF. CDR3 in DNA: TGTGCCAGCAGCCCCTCAGGACAGGACAATGAGCAGTTCTTC.

This clone turned up a few times. This same CDR3 is encoded by further DNA sequences in the sample. The J gene is TRBJ1-2, the V gene TRBV11-2; D is ambiguous. The germline V and J ends were trimmed by 1 base and 2 bases, with 11 bases remaining between them. CDR1 SGHAT and CDR2 FQNNGV come from the germline V gene. CDR3 length: 15 amino acids. CDR3 residues: CASSLVTGTNYGYTF. The CDR3 coding sequence is TGTGCCAGCAGCTTAGTGACCGGAACAAACTATGGCTACACCTTC.

This rearrangement joins TRBV5-5 to TRBJ1-2; D is possibly TRBD1 (5 bases). Per the germline V gene, CDR1 is SGHKS and CDR2 is YYEKEE (reference sequence). The CDR3 is 15 residues long. V was shortened by 4 bases and J by 0 bases, with 13 bases between the two germline ends. The CDR3 here is CASSPGTFTNYGYTF. CDR3 nucleotide sequence: TGTGCCAGCAGCCCTGGGACTTTTACTAACTATGGCTACACCTTC.

The chain links TRBV5-6 to TRBJ1-1; D is unclear. Germline V gives CDR1 SGHDT, CDR2 YYEEEE. This CDR3 spans 11 amino acids. V was cut by 4 bases and J by 3 bases, with 4 bases left in between. CDR3 coding DNA: TGTGCCAGCAGCAGGGACACTGAAGCTTTCTTT. Amino acid sequence: CASSRDTEAFF.

This clone appeared once. The CDR3 bases are TGTGCCAGCAGCTCCCGGGACACAGGCAACTACAATGAGCAGTTCTTC. It specifies CASSSRDTGNYNEQFF. The chain couples TRBV13 to TRBJ2-1; D might be TRBD1 (6 bases). CDR3 length equals 16 residues. V was trimmed by 4 bases and J by 3 bases, leaving 16 bases between them. Germline V gene data show CDR1 as PRHDT and CDR2 as FYEKMQ (reference sequence).

V usage is TRBV5-1 and J usage is TRBJ2-1, with D tentatively TRBD2 (8 bases). Germline CDR1 and CDR2: SGHRS and YFSETQ. V was pared by 4 bases and J by 3 bases, with 14 bases between. CDR3 size: 15 residues. The CDR3 reads CASSREGADYNEQFF. The CDR3 DNA is TGCGCCAGCAGCCGGGAGGGGGCGGACTACAATGAGCAGTTCTTC.